This T cell receptor (beta chain) was sequenced in a study of shared clonotypes between healthy human individuals. Measured with immunoSEQ multiplex PCR; TCRdb has only the in-frame clones, and not every one. Among roughly 890,000 clones listed, around 93% were seen once. The naive CD8 subset, CD45RO-negative cells positively selected for CCR7, excluded terminally differentiated effector memory CD45RA+ cells. Donors were healthy HIV-negative adults without recently reported acute infections or vaccinations. All of the donors resided in Nashville, Tennessee, and each was a Caucasian adult. There are 16 residues in the CDR3. CDR1 and CDR2 (germline): SNHLY, FYNNEI. Trimming took off 4 bases at V and 0 bases at J, with 15 bases between the two ends. Whole-study findings and limits: What limited the represented genetic and exposure-history diversity was the small number of donors.

Regarding this clone: Antigen unknown.

The sample taken for sequencing was naive CD8+ T cells sorted from blood. The sequence came from a man aged 30-40 years in good health. The rearrangement uses TRBV2 and TRBJ1-1; perhaps TRBD1 as D (6 bases). CDR3 in DNA: TGTGCCAGCAGTGTCAGGGGTCTTGAAATGAACACTGAAGCTTTCTTT. Its protein is CASSVRGLEMNTEAFF.